This TCR beta chain was profiled in a study of T cells after yellow fever vaccination. Study outcomes and limitations: Reappearance after the booster was observed for most primary-vaccination clones (about 96% CD4, about 85% CD8).

This clonotype was observed a handful of times. Its antigen remains unknown. The germline V gene has CDR1 LGHNA and CDR2 YSLEER. Trimming removed 5 bases from V and 3 bases from J, with 16 bases in between. This CDR3 is built from 15 residues. The 5'RACE template-switching step produced TCR cDNA and added a universal primer site and UMIs. MiXCR, run by TCRdb on the 5' RACE reads, gives a single entry per CDR3 protein. The sample records around 250,000 distinct CDR3 sequences, about 5% being singletons. The chain uses TRBV4-3 and TRBJ2-5; perhaps D is TRBD1 or TRBD2 (7 bases each). The receptor's source is a man between 18 and 35 years old who received the YFV17D yellow fever vaccine. Sequencing was performed on CD4+ T cells sorted from PBMCs, taken on the day of the yellow fever booster vaccination. The CDR3 DNA reads as TGCGCCAGCAGCTCAGGGGGGGGGACCAAAGAGACCCAGTACTTC. Amino acid sequence: CASSSGGGTKETQYF.